Shown below are 8 T cell receptor beta chains from a single sample sequenced in a study of blood T cell repertoires in COVID-19. The repertoire was sequenced with immunoSEQ multiplex PCR; TCRdb's copy has only in-frame clones and lacks some. The sample holds more than 25,000 clones, 85% to 90% seen once. Material for sequencing was peripheral blood. The receptors shown here come from a man in his 60s with acute or convalescent COVID-19.

The chain combines TRBV3-1 (or the pseudogene TRBV3-2) with TRBJ2-5, with 8 positions matching TRBD2. The CDR3 contains 14 residues. Losses at the gene ends were 5 bases for V and 1 base for J; bases not matched to a gene: 3. Germline V gene data show CDR1 as LGHDT and CDR2 as YNNKEL (reference sequence). The CDR3 region has the DNA TGTGCCAGCAGCATACTAGCGGCCCAAGAGACCCAGTACTTC. The encoded protein is CASSILAAQETQYF.

In DNA form, the CDR3 reads TGTGCCAGCAGCCCGGGGAGGCTAATGAACACTGAAGCTTTCTTT. Protein sequence: CASSPGRLMNTEAFF. V gene TRBV9 combines with J gene TRBJ1-1, with D unresolved. The CDR3 has 15 amino acids. The V end was cut by 4 bases, the J end by 0 bases, with 13 bases between. Per the germline V gene, CDR1 is SGDLS and CDR2 is YYNGEE.

This chain connects TRBV7-9 to TRBJ2-1, with TRBD1 matching over 7 bases. CDR3 length: 14 residues. V lost 5 bases, J lost 3 bases, and 4 bases stayed unmatched. Germline-derived CDR1 and CDR2 are SEHNR and FQNEAQ (reference sequence). This chain's CDR3 is CASSLGTDYNEQFF. CDR3 coding DNA: TGTGCCAGCAGCCTTGGGACAGACTACAATGAGCAGTTCTTC.

The chain recombines TRBV7-9 with TRBJ2-3; TRBD2 agrees at 7 bases. Unmatched junction bases numbered 5, after V lost 2 bases and J lost 3 bases. Germline loops: CDR1 SEHNR, CDR2 FQNEAQ (reference sequence). This CDR3 is built from 15 residues. CDR3 region: CASSLKGRETDTQYF. The CDR3 DNA follows: TGTGCCAGCAGCTTAAAAGGGCGGGAGACAGATACGCAGTATTTT.

The CDR3 nucleotides are TGCGCCAGCAGCTTGGCCACGAGGCATGGGGGCTACACCTTC. Its translation: CASSLATRHGGYTF. The rearrangement links TRBV5-1 to TRBJ1-2; D gene unclear. CDR1 and CDR2 (germline): SGHRS, YFSETQ. V was trimmed by 0 bases and J by 8 bases, leaving 14 bases between them. The CDR3 consists of 14 residues.

J is TRBJ1-3 and V is TRBV27; D is perhaps TRBD1 (6 bases). The CDR3 consists of 19 residues. Trimming cost V 4 bases and J 0 bases, with 22 bases left between them. Germline assignment: CDR1 MNHEY and CDR2 SMNVEV (reference sequence). The CDR3 is CASSYHPPYRASSGNTIYF. The CDR3 nucleotides read TGTGCCAGCAGTTACCACCCACCTTACAGGGCTAGCTCTGGAAACACCATATATTTT.

The V and J genes are TRBV21-1 and TRBJ2-7; whether TRBD1, the table's D call, matches the DNA was not checked. TRBV21-1 represents a pseudogene. The CDR3 is 15 amino acids. The DNA of the CDR3 is TGTGCCAGCAGCTCCCGGACAGGGATACCTCTCGAGCAGTACTTC. Amino acid sequence: CASSSRTGIPLEQYF.

V and J are TRBV27 and TRBJ2-7, with 10 bases aligning to TRBD1. Losses at the gene ends were 2 bases for V and 1 base for J; bases not matched to a gene: 8. Per the germline V gene, CDR1 is MNHEY and CDR2 is SMNVEV (reference sequence). The CDR3 runs to 17 residues. This CDR3 is CASSLTIGDRGSYEQYF. The CDR3 DNA reads as TGTGCCAGCAGTTTAACCATAGGGGACAGGGGATCCTACGAGCAGTACTTC.